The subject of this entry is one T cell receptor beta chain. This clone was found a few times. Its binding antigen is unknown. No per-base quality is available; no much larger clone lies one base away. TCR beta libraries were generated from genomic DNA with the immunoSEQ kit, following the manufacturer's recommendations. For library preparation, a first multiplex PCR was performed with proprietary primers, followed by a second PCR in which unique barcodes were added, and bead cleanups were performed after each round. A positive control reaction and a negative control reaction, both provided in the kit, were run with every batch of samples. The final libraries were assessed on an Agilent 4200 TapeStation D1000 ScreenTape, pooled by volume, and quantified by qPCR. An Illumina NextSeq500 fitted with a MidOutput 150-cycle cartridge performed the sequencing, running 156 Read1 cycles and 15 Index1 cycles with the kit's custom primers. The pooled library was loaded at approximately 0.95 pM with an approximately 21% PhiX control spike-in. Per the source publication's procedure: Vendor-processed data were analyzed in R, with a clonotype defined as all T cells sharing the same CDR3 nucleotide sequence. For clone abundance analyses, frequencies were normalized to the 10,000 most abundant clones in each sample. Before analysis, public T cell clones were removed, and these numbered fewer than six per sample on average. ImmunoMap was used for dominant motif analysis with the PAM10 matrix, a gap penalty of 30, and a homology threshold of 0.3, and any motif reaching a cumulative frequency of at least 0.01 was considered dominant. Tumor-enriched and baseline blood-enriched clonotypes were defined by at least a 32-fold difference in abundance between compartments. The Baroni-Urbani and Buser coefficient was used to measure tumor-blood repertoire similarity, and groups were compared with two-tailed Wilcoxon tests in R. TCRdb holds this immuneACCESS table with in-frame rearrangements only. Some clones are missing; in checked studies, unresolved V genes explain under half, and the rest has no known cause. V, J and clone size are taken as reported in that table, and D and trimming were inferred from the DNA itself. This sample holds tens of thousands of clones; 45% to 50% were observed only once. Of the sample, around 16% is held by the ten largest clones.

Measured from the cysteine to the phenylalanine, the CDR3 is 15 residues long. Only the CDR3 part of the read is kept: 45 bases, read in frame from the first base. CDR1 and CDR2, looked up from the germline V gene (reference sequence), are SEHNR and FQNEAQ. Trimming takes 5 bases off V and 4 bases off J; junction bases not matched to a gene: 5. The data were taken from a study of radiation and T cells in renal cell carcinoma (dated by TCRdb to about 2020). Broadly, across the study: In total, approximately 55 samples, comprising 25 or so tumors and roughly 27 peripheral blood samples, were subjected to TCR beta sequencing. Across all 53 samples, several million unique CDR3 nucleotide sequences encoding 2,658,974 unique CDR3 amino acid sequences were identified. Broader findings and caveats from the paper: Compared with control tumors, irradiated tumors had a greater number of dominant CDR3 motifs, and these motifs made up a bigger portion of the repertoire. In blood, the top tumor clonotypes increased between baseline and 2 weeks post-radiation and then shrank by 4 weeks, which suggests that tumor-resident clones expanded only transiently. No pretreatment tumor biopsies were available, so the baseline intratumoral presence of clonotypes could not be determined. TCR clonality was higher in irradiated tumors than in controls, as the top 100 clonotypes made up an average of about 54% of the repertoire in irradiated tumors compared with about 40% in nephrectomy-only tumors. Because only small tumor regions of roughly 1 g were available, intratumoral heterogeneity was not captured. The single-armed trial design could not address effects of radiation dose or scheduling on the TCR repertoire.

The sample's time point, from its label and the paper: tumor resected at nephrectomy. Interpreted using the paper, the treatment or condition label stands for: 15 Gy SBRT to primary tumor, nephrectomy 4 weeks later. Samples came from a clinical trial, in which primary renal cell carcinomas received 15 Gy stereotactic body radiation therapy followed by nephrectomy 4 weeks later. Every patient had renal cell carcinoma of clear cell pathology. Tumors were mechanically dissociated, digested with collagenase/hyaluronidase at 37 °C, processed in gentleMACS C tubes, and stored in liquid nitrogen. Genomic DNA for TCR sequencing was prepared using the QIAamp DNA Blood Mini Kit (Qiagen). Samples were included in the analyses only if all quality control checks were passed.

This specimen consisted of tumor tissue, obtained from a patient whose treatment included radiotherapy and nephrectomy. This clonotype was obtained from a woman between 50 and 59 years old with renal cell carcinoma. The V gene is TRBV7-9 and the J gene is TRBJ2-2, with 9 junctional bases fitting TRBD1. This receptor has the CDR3 CASSRGQGTTGELFF. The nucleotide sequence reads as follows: TGTGCCAGCAGCCGGGGACAGGGAACCACCGGGGAGCTGTTTTTT.